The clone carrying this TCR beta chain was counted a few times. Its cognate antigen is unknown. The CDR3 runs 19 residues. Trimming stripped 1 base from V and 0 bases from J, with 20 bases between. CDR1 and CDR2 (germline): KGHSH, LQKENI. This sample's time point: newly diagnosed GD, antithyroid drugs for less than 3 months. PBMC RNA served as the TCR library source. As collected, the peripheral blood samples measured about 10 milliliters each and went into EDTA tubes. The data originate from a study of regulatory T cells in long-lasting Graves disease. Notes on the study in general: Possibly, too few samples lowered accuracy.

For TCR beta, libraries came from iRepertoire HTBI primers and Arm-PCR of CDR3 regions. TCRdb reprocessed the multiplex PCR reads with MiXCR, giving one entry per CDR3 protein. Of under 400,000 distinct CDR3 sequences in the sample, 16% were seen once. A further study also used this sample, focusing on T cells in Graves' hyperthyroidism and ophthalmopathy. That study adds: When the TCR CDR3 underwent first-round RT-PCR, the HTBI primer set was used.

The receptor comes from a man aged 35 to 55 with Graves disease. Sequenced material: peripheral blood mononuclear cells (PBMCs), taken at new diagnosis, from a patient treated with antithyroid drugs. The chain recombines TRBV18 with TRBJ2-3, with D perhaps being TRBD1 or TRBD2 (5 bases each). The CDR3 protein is CASSPRTLVGGSSTDTQYF. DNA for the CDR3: TGTGCCAGCTCACCACGAACCCTCGTTGGGGGATCTAGCACAGATACGCAGTATTTT.